The sequence of this T cell receptor (beta chain) was determined in a study of T cells in Graves' hyperthyroidism and ophthalmopathy. Across the study: Peripheral blood was acquired at first diagnosis, ahead of any therapy whatsoever.

Uncontrolled infection, other autoimmune disease, pregnancy or lactation barred patients from enrollment. The CDR3 loop spans 16 amino acids. CDR1 is SGHAT and CDR2 is FQNNGV in the germline V gene. Trimming cost V 1 base and J 4 bases; bases outside gene matches: 8. RNA transcripts yielded amplified TCR beta CDR3 regions. In the first-round RT-PCR of the TCR CDR3, the HTBI primer set was used. TCRdb used MiXCR to reprocess the multiplex PCR reads, holding one entry per CDR3 protein. Of around 520,000 distinct CDR3 sequences listed, about an eighth are singletons. This clonotype showed up many times. The receptor's source is a woman under 30 with Graves' hyperthyroidism. The sequenced sample was blood. This rearrangement joins TRBV11-2 to TRBJ2-7, with TRBD1 identical over 9 bases. CDR3 in amino acids: CASSLGKGQGRYEQYV. CDR3 coding DNA: TGTGCCAGCAGCTTAGGGAAAGGACAGGGGAGGTACGAGCAGTACGTC.